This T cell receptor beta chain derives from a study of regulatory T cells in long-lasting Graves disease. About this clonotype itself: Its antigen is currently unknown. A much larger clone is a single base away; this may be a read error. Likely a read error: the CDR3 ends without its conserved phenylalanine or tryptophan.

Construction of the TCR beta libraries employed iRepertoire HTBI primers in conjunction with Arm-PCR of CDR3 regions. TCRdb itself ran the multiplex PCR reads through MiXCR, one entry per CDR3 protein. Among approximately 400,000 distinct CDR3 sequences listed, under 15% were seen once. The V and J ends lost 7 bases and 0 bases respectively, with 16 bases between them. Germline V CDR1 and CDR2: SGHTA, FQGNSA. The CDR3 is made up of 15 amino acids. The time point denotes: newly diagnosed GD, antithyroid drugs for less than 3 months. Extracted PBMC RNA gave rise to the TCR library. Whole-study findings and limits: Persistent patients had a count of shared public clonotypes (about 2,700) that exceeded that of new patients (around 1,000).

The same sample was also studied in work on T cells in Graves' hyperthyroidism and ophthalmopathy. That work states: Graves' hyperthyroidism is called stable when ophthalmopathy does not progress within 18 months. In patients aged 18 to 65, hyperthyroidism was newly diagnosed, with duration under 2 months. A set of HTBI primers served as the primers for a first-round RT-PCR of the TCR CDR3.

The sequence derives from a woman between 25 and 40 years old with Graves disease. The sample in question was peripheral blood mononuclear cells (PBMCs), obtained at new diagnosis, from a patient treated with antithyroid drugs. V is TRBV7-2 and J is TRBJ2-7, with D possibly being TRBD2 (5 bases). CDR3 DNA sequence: TGTGCCAGCAAAATGACGGCGGGTAGCTCCTACGAGCAGTACCTC. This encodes CASKMTAGSSYEQYL.